The next 27 T cell receptor beta chains were all read from a single sample in a study of blood T cell repertoires in COVID-19. Assay: immunoSEQ multiplex PCR; the TCRdb copy retains only in-frame clones and omits some. This table has about 200,000 clones, 88% appearing once. What was sequenced was peripheral blood. These TCRs come from a man aged 18 to 29 with active or convalescent COVID-19.

V usage is TRBV4-2 and J usage is TRBJ1-6, with D possibly matching TRBD1 (6 bases). Trimming cost V 1 base and J 8 bases, with 15 bases left between them. The CDR3 consists of 16 residues. Germline lookup yields CDR1 LGHNA and CDR2 YNFKEQ. CDR3 coding DNA: TGTGCCAGCAGCCAAGGGTTGGGGACACAAGATTCACCCCTCCACTTT. Protein product: CASSQGLGTQDSPLHF.

This clone appeared once. This chain uses TRBV27 with TRBJ1-1; D unresolved. The length of the CDR3 is 15 residues. Germline-derived CDR1 and CDR2 are MNHEY and SMNVEV (reference sequence). V was trimmed by 5 bases and J by 1 base, leaving 14 bases between them. In DNA, the CDR3 is TGTGCCAGCAGTCGAAACAGTTCACCGAACACTGAAGCTTTCTTT. Protein sequence: CASSRNSSPNTEAFF.

The chain recombines TRBV6-5 with TRBJ2-3; 7 bases match TRBD2. This CDR3 contains 15 residues. Looked up from germline, CDR1 is MNHEY and CDR2 is SVGAGI. V lost 6 bases, J lost 0 bases, and 6 bases stayed unmatched. The CDR3 region has the DNA TGTGCCAGCAGAACGAGCGGGACTAGCACAGATACGCAGTATTTT. It codes for CASRTSGTSTDTQYF.

V and J are TRBV19 and TRBJ1-1; D is undetermined. The CDR3 is made up of 15 amino acids. Trimming left V 8 bases short and J 2 bases short, with 18 bases between. Germline lookup yields CDR1 LNHDA and CDR2 SQIVND (reference sequence). The CDR3 DNA follows: TGTGCCAGTTTCAACGGGATACGACTCAACACTGAAGCTTTCTTT. Amino acid sequence: CASFNGIRLNTEAFF.

The CDR3 sequence is CASSRRQGASTEQYF. The CDR3 DNA reads as TGTGCCAGCAGTAGGAGACAGGGGGCCTCCACCGAGCAGTACTTC. V usage is TRBV6-2 or TRBV6-3 and J usage is TRBJ2-7, with 10 nucleotides matching TRBD1. CDR1 MNHEY and CDR2 SVGEGT come from the germline V gene. The CDR3 runs to 15 residues. The ends lost 5 bases at V and 6 bases at J; junction bases unmatched: 10.

This clone was counted between two and nine times. CDR3 amino acids: CASSQSADNSPLHF. CDR3 DNA sequence: TGTGCCAGCAGCCAATCAGCGGATAATTCACCCCTCCACTTT. The rearrangement links TRBV3-1 (or the pseudogene TRBV3-2) to TRBJ1-6; D gene ambiguous. CDR1 is LGHDT, CDR2 YNNKEL, per germline (reference sequence). The V and J ends lost 2 bases and 5 bases respectively, with 7 bases between them. The CDR3 totals 14 residues.

This chain connects TRBV6-5 to TRBJ2-1; a weak D match, TRBD2 (6 bases). Per germline, CDR1 MNHEY and CDR2 SVGAGI. The V end lost 8 bases, the J end lost 5 bases, and 16 bases lay between the germline ends. The CDR3 contains 14 residues. The chain's CDR3 is CASLSGLRHNEQFF. The CDR3 DNA sequence: TGTGCCAGCTTGAGCGGGTTACGCCACAATGAGCAGTTCTTC.

The V and J genes are TRBV27 and TRBJ1-1; 7 bases fit TRBD1. The V gene's germline CDR1 is MNHEY and CDR2 SMNVEV (reference sequence). This CDR3 contains 15 residues. V dropped 3 bases and J dropped 0; count of bases not matched to a gene: 4. The CDR3 DNA sequence: TGTGCCAGCAGTTTGGGACAGAGTATGAACACTGAAGCTTTCTTT. Its translation: CASSLGQSMNTEAFF.

This chain connects TRBV6-1 to TRBJ2-1, with 7 nucleotides matching TRBD2. There are 16 residues in the CDR3. The ends lost 0 bases at V and 4 bases at J; junction bases unmatched: 6. Germline assignment: CDR1 MNHNS and CDR2 SASEGT. The CDR3 DNA sequence: TGTGCCAGCAGTGAAGCGCCAGCGGGATATTACAATGAGCAGTTCTTC. It yields the protein CASSEAPAGYYNEQFF.

The V call is TRBV15, the J call TRBJ1-4; D not certain. This CDR3 spans 15 amino acids. Trimming removed 0 bases from V and 7 bases from J, with 12 bases in between. CDR1 and CDR2 (germline): LNHNV, YYDKDF (reference sequence). This CDR3 is CATSRDGGRVEKLFF. The CDR3 DNA follows: TGTGCCACCAGCAGAGATGGCGGGCGCGTTGAAAAACTGTTTTTT.

The chain couples TRBV15 to TRBJ1-2; 11 bases map to TRBD1. The CDR3 loop spans 15 amino acids. Losses at the gene ends were 6 bases for V and 8 bases for J; bases not matched to a gene: 11. CDR1 is LNHNV and CDR2 is YYDKDF in the germline V gene (reference sequence). CDR3 amino acids: CATRAIGQGAGGYTF. Written as DNA, the CDR3 is TGTGCCACCAGAGCAATAGGACAGGGGGCGGGAGGCTACACCTTC.

The CDR3 loop reads CASSQSGGVYGYTF. For the CDR3, the DNA is TGTGCCAGCAGCCAATCCGGGGGAGTCTATGGCTACACCTTC. The chain carries TRBV3-1 (or the pseudogene TRBV3-2) and TRBJ1-2; D perhaps matches TRBD1 (5 bases). The CDR3 runs to 14 residues. The V gene's germline CDR1 is LGHDT and CDR2 YNNKEL (reference sequence). With 2 bases removed from V and 4 bases from J, the gap between germline ends came to 11 bases.

The V call is TRBV19, the J call TRBJ1-5; possibly TRBD1 for D (5 bases). V gave up 4 bases and J gave up 2 bases, with 9 bases separating them. Germline V lookup: CDR1 LNHDA, CDR2 SQIVND (reference sequence). The CDR3 sequence is 14 residues long. CDR3 protein: CASSTGSGNQPQHF. The CDR3 DNA reads as TGTGCCAGTAGTACAGGGTCGGGCAATCAGCCCCAGCATTTT.

The genes are TRBV18 and TRBJ2-3, with D unclear. V was clipped by 0 bases and J by 0 bases, with 4 bases between them. Germline V gene data show CDR1 as KGHSH and CDR2 as LQKENI. This CDR3 spans 14 amino acids. CDR3: CASSPPSSTDTQYF. The CDR3 coding sequence is TGTGCCAGCTCACCACCATCTAGCACAGATACGCAGTATTTT.

This clone has only one observation. The V gene is TRBV19, the J gene TRBJ1-2, with a weak D call TRBD1 (5 bases). Germline CDR1 and CDR2: LNHDA and SQIVND (reference sequence). The CDR3 length is 13 residues. The V gene lost 8 bases and the J gene lost 2 bases, with 12 bases spanning the gap. This CDR3 is CASRDSGNYGYTF. In nucleotides, the CDR3 is TGTGCCAGTCGGGACTCGGGGAACTATGGCTACACCTTC. The whole variable domain, filled in from reference TRBV19 and TRBJ1-2, reads DGGITQSPKYLFRKEGQNVTLSCEQNLNHDAMYWYRQDPGQGLRLIYYSQIVNDFQKGDIAEGYSVSREKKESFPLTVTSAQKNPTAFYLCASRDSGNYGYTFGSGTRLTVV.

This chain uses TRBV7-8 with TRBJ1-2, with D maybe TRBD1 (5 bases). V shed 1 base and J shed 2 bases, with 5 bases lying between them. Germline V CDR1 and CDR2: SGHVS, FQNEAQ. The CDR3 length is 13 residues. CDR3 coding DNA: TGTGCCAGCAGCTTAGGACAGAACTATGGCTACACCTTC. This translates into CASSLGQNYGYTF.

This chain uses TRBV11-2 with TRBJ2-1; 8 bases align to TRBD1. This CDR3 has 14 residues. J lost 7 bases, V lost 5 bases, and 7 bases had no gene match. Germline CDR1 is SGHAT and CDR2 is FQNNGV. CDR3 bases: TGTGCCAGCAGCCCAATGACAGGGGTGAATGAGCAGTTCTTC. It is translated as CASSPMTGVNEQFF.

V is TRBV5-4 and J is TRBJ2-7; maybe TRBD1 (6 bases). The CDR3 runs to 15 residues. Germline V lookup: CDR1 SGHNT, CDR2 YYREEE (reference sequence). Between the trimmed V and J ends, which lost 4 bases and 1 base, there was a span of 15 bases. This CDR3 reads CASSPTPDSSYEQYF. Written as DNA, the CDR3 is TGTGCCAGCAGCCCAACCCCGGACAGTTCCTACGAGCAGTACTTC.

The V call is TRBV20-1, the J call TRBJ2-7; no definite D call. V was trimmed by 0 bases and J by 5 bases, leaving 5 bases between them. Germline CDR1 DFQATT, CDR2 SNEGSKA (reference sequence). The CDR3 is made up of 11 amino acids. The CDR3 coding sequence is TGCAGTGCTAGAGAAGCGCACGAGCAGTACTTC. Translation: CSAREAHEQYF.

The CDR3 loop is CASSEARGFNTEAFF. DNA of the CDR3: TGTGCCAGCAGTGAAGCTAGGGGGTTTAACACTGAAGCTTTCTTT. V gene TRBV2 combines with J gene TRBJ1-1; D may be TRBD1 (6 bases). This CDR3 is built from 15 residues. V was clipped by 0 bases and J by 2 bases, with 10 bases between them. Germline CDR1 and CDR2: SNHLY and FYNNEI.

The chain combines TRBV6-5 with TRBJ1-4; D is unresolved. V was pared by 5 bases and J by 7 bases, with 11 bases between. CDR1 is MNHEY, CDR2 SVGAGI, per germline. The CDR3 length is 13 residues. The CDR3 region is CASSPYPSEKLFF. The CDR3 DNA reads TGTGCCAGCAGTCCATACCCTAGTGAAAAACTGTTTTTT.

The V and J genes are TRBV11-1 and TRBJ2-1, with 12 bases matching TRBD2. The CDR3 loop spans 15 amino acids. Per germline, CDR1 SGHAT and CDR2 FQDESV (reference sequence). J gave up 9 bases and V 6 bases, and 9 bases lay outside the gene matches. The CDR3 loop is CASRRTSGNEGEQFF. For the CDR3, the DNA is TGTGCCAGCAGGCGGACTAGCGGGAATGAGGGTGAGCAGTTCTTC.

The count of this clone is one. The chain has TRBV10-3 and TRBJ2-3, with a weak D call TRBD1 (5 bases). The V end lost 4 bases, the J end lost 2 bases, and 10 bases lay between the germline ends. The CDR3 is made up of 14 amino acids. Germline assignment: CDR1 ENHRY and CDR2 SYGVKD. CDR3 in amino acids: CAISALGDTDTQYF. In DNA, the CDR3 is TGTGCCATCAGTGCGTTAGGGGACACAGATACGCAGTATTTT.

This chain links TRBV7-3 with TRBJ2-1; 12 nucleotides agree with TRBD2. The V gene's germline CDR1 is SGHTA and CDR2 FQGTGA. V gave up 5 bases and J gave up 0 bases; unmatched junction bases: 14. The CDR3 spans 20 residues. The CDR3 region has the DNA TGTGCCAGCAGCCCGAAACTAGCGGGAGGTTTAATTGGCTCCTACAATGAGCAGTTCTTC. Protein: CASSPKLAGGLIGSYNEQFF.

V gene TRBV19 combines with J gene TRBJ1-5; a weak D match, TRBD1 (5 bases). The CDR3 length is 15 residues. The V end lost 1 base, the J end lost 5 bases, and 12 bases lay between the germline ends. Germline V CDR1 and CDR2: LNHDA, SQIVND (reference sequence). The CDR3 loop is CASSIVRGMDQPQHF. The CDR3 coding sequence is TGTGCCAGTAGTATAGTGCGGGGGATGGATCAGCCCCAGCATTTT.

The V and J genes are TRBV6-6 and TRBJ2-2, with D possibly being TRBD1 (5 bases). The CDR3 spans 14 residues. From germline, CDR1 is MNHNY and CDR2 SVGAGI (reference sequence). V gave up 6 bases and J gave up 6 bases, with 14 bases separating them. Here the CDR3 reads CASRFTGRAGELFF. In nucleotides, the CDR3 is TGTGCCAGCAGATTTACCGGCAGGGCCGGGGAGCTGTTTTTT.

The genes are TRBV30 and TRBJ2-7, with D unclear. The CDR3 runs to 13 residues. V lost 0 bases to trimming and J lost 0 bases, with 6 bases between them. Germline V gene data show CDR1 as GTSNPN and CDR2 as SVGIG (reference sequence). The CDR3 protein is CAWSVRSSYEQYF. The CDR3 DNA reads TGTGCCTGGAGTGTACGTAGCTCCTACGAGCAGTACTTC.